Listed below are T cell receptor beta chains from one sample, sequenced in a study of blood T cell repertoires in COVID-19. Measured with immunoSEQ multiplex PCR; TCRdb has only the in-frame clones, and not every one. The sample records some 190,000 clones, 70% to 85% being singletons. The material sequenced was peripheral blood. These TCRs come from an elderly man with COVID-19, enrolled during active disease. Each CDR3 is given with its conserved first and last residue. A D gene is named only where the DNA matches it firmly. Some rows mark clone size as missing; the rest say once, few, many or name a class of expanded clone.

>TRBV18|TRBJ1-4|NA|NA
TGTGCCAGCTCAAGGACAGCAACTAATGAAAAACTGTTTTTT
CASSRTATNEKLFF
>TRBV11-2|TRBJ2-7|NA|NA
TGTGCCAGCAGCTTAGACCTAGGCAGCTTTTACGAGCAGTACTTC
CASSLDLGSFYEQYF
>TRBV6-5|TRBJ1-6|NA|NA
TGTGCCAGCAGTTACTCGTTCAACAGCCTGAATTCACCCCTCCACTTT
CASSYSFNSLNSPLHF
>TRBV21-1|TRBJ2-3|NA|NA
TGTGCCAGCAGCAAAGGAACCCAGGGGGGCACAGATACGCAGTATTTT
CASSKGTQGGTDTQYF
>TRBV5-1|TRBJ2-3|NA|NA
TGCGCCAGCAGCATCTCAGGGTCGGGTACAGATACGCAGTATTTT
CASSISGSGTDTQYF
>TRBV28|TRBJ1-6|TRBD1|NA
TGTGCCAGCCGGACAGGGACTTCTTCACCCCTCCACTTT
CASRTGTSSPLHF
>TRBV19|TRBJ1-2|NA|NA
TGTGCCAGTAGTGCCCAGGTTTTTCAGAGGGGAGGAGACTATGGCTACACCTTC
CASSAQVFQRGGDYGYTF
>TRBV5-6|TRBJ2-7|NA|NA
TGTGCCAGCAGCCCCAACTTCCAGTCCGGGGGCGAGCAGTACTTC
CASSPNFQSGGEQYF
>TRBV12-2|TRBJ1-1|NA|few
TGTGCAAGTCGCTTAGGTCAGTATGGGCCCTCTAAGTTCACTGAAGCTTTCTTT
CASRLGQYGPSKFTEAFF
>TRBV18|TRBJ1-4|NA|NA
TGTGCCAGCTCACCGGGAGAGTTTAATGAAAAACTGTTTTTT
CASSPGEFNEKLFF
>TRBV7-9|TRBJ2-1|TRBD1|NA
TGTGCCAGCAGCTTAGGGGACAGGGGGAGACACAATGAGCAGTTCTTC
CASSLGDRGRHNEQFF
>TRBV19|TRBJ1-2|NA|NA
TGTGCCAGCGGACAGAGCTATGGCTACACCTTC
CASGQSYGYTF
>TRBV7-2|TRBJ2-7|NA|NA
TGTGCCAGCAGCTCCCAACTACTATTTGGCTTCGGCGAGCAGTACTTC
CASSSQLLFGFGEQYF
>TRBV13|TRBJ1-2|TRBD1|once
TGTGCCAGCAGCTACAGGGGTGATAAAAGCTACACCTTC
CASSYRGDKSYTF
>TRBV27|TRBJ2-7|NA|NA
TGTGCCAGCAGTTTGCGGGGAACGACCCCGGTCGAGCAGTACTTC
CASSLRGTTPVEQYF
>TRBV4-2|TRBJ1-2|NA|NA
TGTGCCAGCAGCCAAGAATTGGCGGGGGCTAACTATGGCTACACCTTC
CASSQELAGANYGYTF
>TRBV5-1|TRBJ2-5|NA|NA
TGCGCCAGCAGCTCGGGGAGCGGGCGGGAGACCCAGTACTTC
CASSSGSGRETQYF
>TRBV7-8|TRBJ1-4|NA|NA
TGTGCCAGCAGCCCCGACAGTTCAACTAATGAAAAACTGTTTTTT
CASSPDSSTNEKLFF
>TRBV6-7|TRBJ2-4|TRBD1|NA
TGTGCCAGCAGTTACTCCCCGACAGGGGCACTAGCCAAAAACATTCAGTACTTC
CASSYSPTGALAKNIQYF
>TRBV7-3|TRBJ2-5|TRBD1|NA
TGTGCCAGCAGCTCGACAGGGCTGTCAGAGACCCAGTACTTC
CASSSTGLSETQYF
>TRBV11-3|TRBJ1-5|NA|NA
TGTGCCAGCAGCTTGGCCGGGGATCAGCCCCAGCATTTT
CASSLAGDQPQHF
>TRBV6-5|TRBJ1-2|TRBD1|NA
TGTGCCAGCAGTCGGGACAGGAACTATGGCTACACCTTC
CASSRDRNYGYTF
>TRBV7-9|TRBJ1-4|TRBD1|few
TGTGCCAGCAGCACTACAGGGGCAAAACTGTTTTTT
CASSTTGAKLFF